These T cell receptor beta chains were read from a single sample in a study of regulatory T cells in long-lasting Graves disease. TCRdb reprocessed the multiplex PCR reads via MiXCR and lists one record per CDR3 protein. The sample yields 350,000 to 450,000 distinct CDR3 sequences, roughly a sixth seen once. These same data were also listed under a study on T cells in Graves' hyperthyroidism and ophthalmopathy.

Sequencing was performed on peripheral blood mononuclear cells (PBMCs), taken at new diagnosis, from a patient treated with antithyroid drugs. All receptors come from a man aged 40-49 years with Graves disease. Each CDR3 is given without its conserved first and last residue. Each record gives: J gene, clone size, V gene, CDR3 protein. Size is stated as once, few, many, or a class for an expanded clone.

j_gene: TRBJ1-5
abundance: many
v_gene: TRBV25-1
CDR3aa: ASSVTGDNQPQH

j_gene: TRBJ2-7
abundance: many
v_gene: TRBV20-1
CDR3aa: SARDPYRQLPYEQY

j_gene: TRBJ2-5
abundance: many
v_gene: TRBV11-3
CDR3aa: ASSLGSSQPRN

j_gene: TRBJ2-4
abundance: many
v_gene: TRBV6-1
CDR3aa: ASSHRSGTIGKNIQY

j_gene: TRBJ2-5
abundance: once
v_gene: TRBV7-9
CDR3aa: ASSADTYQETQY

j_gene: TRBJ2-3
abundance: many
v_gene: TRBV7-3
CDR3aa: ASSSRQGGTQY

j_gene: TRBJ2-3
abundance: many
v_gene: TRBV2
CDR3aa: ASSESGTGTDTQY

j_gene: TRBJ2-4
abundance: many
v_gene: TRBV11-3
CDR3aa: ASKGWENIQY

j_gene: TRBJ2-1
abundance: many
v_gene: TRBV28
CDR3aa: ASSLSGLAGGPARQF

j_gene: TRBJ1-4
abundance: many
v_gene: TRBV18
CDR3aa: ASSPGYGKEKLF

j_gene: TRBJ2-7
abundance: many
v_gene: TRBV20-1
CDR3aa: SARDVRLAYEQY

j_gene: TRBJ2-2
abundance: many
v_gene: TRBV24-1
CDR3aa: ATSGGGFSEDTGELF

j_gene: TRBJ2-7
abundance: many
v_gene: TRBV9
CDR3aa: ASSRSAVAEQY